This T cell receptor beta chain was sequenced in a study of blood T cell repertoires in COVID-19. Clones were sequenced by immunoSEQ multiplex PCR, and TCRdb holds only the in-frame ones, with some missing. This table has 210,000 or so clones, about 88% appearing once. With V trimmed by 5 bases and J by 0 bases, 4 bases remained unmatched. CDR1 SGDLS and CDR2 YYNGEE come from the germline V gene. This CDR3 region has 15 residues. The chain couples TRBV9 to TRBJ2-3, with TRBD2 matching 9 bases. The sequenced sample was peripheral blood. The receptor comes from a woman between 40 and 50 years old who had recovered from COVID-19. CDR3 nucleotides: TGTGCCAGCAGTCCTAGCGGGACTAGCACAGATACGCAGTATTTT. It encodes CASSPSGTSTDTQYF.